Each of the 32 T cell receptor beta chains below was sequenced from the same sample in a study of cytomegalovirus exposure and HLA in healthy donors. The PCR used 60 Vbeta and 13 Jbeta primers. Some clones are missing from TCRdb's copy, which holds only in-frame ones; the method was immunoSEQ multiplex PCR. The table has 200,000 to 250,000 clones, around 89% seen once. Sample: PBMCs. The receptor set was obtained from a woman under 30 in good health and CMV-seronegative.

This chain connects TRBV4-3 to TRBJ2-7; possible D gene TRBD1, 5 bases. Germline CDR1 reads LGHNA; CDR2 reads YSLEER. Deletions cut 6 bases from V and 4 bases from J, with 10 bases between. CDR3 length: 12 amino acids. CDR3 loop: CASSPTGYEQYF. CDR3 coding DNA: TGCGCCAGCAGTCCCACAGGATACGAGCAGTACTTC.

This clone was observed a few times. The chain combines TRBV4-1 with TRBJ1-2, with unresolved D. The CDR3 is 14 amino acids. Trimming took off 4 bases at V and 2 bases at J, with 11 bases between the two ends. Per germline, CDR1 MGHRA and CDR2 YSYEKL. The CDR3 sequence: CASSLGGVNYGYTF. The CDR3 DNA follows: TGCGCCAGCAGCCTCGGCGGGGTGAACTATGGCTACACCTTC.

This clone has a handful of counts. The V call is TRBV19, the J call TRBJ1-5; 9 nucleotides align to TRBD1. CDR1 and CDR2 (germline): LNHDA, SQIVND (reference sequence). CDR3 length: 19 residues. With 6 bases clipped from V and 3 bases from J, the junction kept 18 bases outside the gene matches. CDR3 sequence: CASSRSAIRDRDFNQPQHF. Written as DNA, the CDR3 is TGTGCCAGTAGCCGAAGTGCCATCCGGGACAGGGATTTCAATCAGCCCCAGCATTTT. Complete variable domain (other parts from reference TRBV19 and TRBJ1-5): DGGITQSPKYLFRKEGQNVTLSCEQNLNHDAMYWYRQDPGQGLRLIYYSQIVNDFQKGDIAEGYSVSREKKESFPLTVTSAQKNPTAFYLCASSRSAIRDRDFNQPQHFGDGTRLSIL.

The V call is TRBV5-1, the J call TRBJ1-6; D gene uncertain. The CDR3 contains 14 residues. Trimming removed 0 bases from V and 8 bases from J, with 9 bases in between. Germline V gives CDR1 SGHRS, CDR2 YFSETQ. The CDR3 DNA sequence: TGCGCCAGCAGCTTGGGTGAAACTCATTCACCCCTCCACTTT. Translated, it gives CASSLGETHSPLHF.

Here the CDR3 DNA reads TGTGCCAGTAGGCTCACAGGAAACACTGAAGCTTTCTTT. It is translated as CASRLTGNTEAFF. The chain joins TRBV19 to TRBJ1-1, with TRBD1 as a possible D gene (5 bases). CDR1 and CDR2 (germline): LNHDA, SQIVND (reference sequence). Trimming took 6 bases from V and 2 from J, leaving 10 bases between them. The CDR3 sequence is 13 residues long.

This CDR3 is CASSVTSNSYNEQFF. In nucleotides, the CDR3 is TGTGCCAGCTCAGTGACTAGTAATTCCTACAATGAGCAGTTCTTC. The rearrangement joins TRBV18 to TRBJ2-1; maybe TRBD2 (6 bases). The germline V and J ends were trimmed by 5 bases and 1 base, with 12 bases remaining between them. Looked up from germline, CDR1 is KGHSH and CDR2 is LQKENI. The CDR3 totals 15 residues.

This rearrangement joins TRBV29-1 to TRBJ1-2; 10 nucleotides line up with TRBD1. V shed 7 bases and J 4 bases; nucleotides not matched to a gene: 6. Germline CDR1 is SQVTM and CDR2 is ANQGSEA. This CDR3 spans 13 amino acids. CDR3 region: CSARDRGSYGYTF. The CDR3, as DNA: TGCAGCGCCCGGGACAGGGGATCCTATGGCTACACCTTC.

The V gene is TRBV7-2, the J gene TRBJ1-2; D is possibly TRBD1 (6 bases). Per germline, CDR1 SGHTA and CDR2 FQGNSA. This CDR3 has 15 amino acids. V lost 5 bases, J lost 0 bases, and 13 bases lay in between. The CDR3 nucleotides read TGTGCCAGCAGCATAGGCGACAGGTCTAACTATGGCTACACCTTC. It is translated as CASSIGDRSNYGYTF.

The rearrangement links TRBV7-8 to TRBJ2-7; the match to TRBD2 covers 7 bases. V lost 5 bases to trimming and J lost 4 bases; unmatched junction nucleotides: 17. CDR1 and CDR2 (germline): SGHVS, FQNEAQ. The CDR3 runs 17 residues. CDR3 region: CASSPKRVGGSLYEQYF. The CDR3 DNA sequence: TGTGCCAGCAGCCCAAAAAGGGTTGGCGGGAGTCTTTACGAGCAGTACTTC.

J is TRBJ1-1 and V is TRBV30; D not certain. The V gene's germline CDR1 is GTSNPN and CDR2 SVGIG (reference sequence). The germline V and J ends were trimmed by 3 bases and 7 bases, with 15 bases remaining between them. The CDR3 runs 13 residues. CDR3 bases: TGTGCCTGGAGCCCAACCGGGGTCTTTGAAGCTTTCTTT. Residues: CAWSPTGVFEAFF.

The chain has TRBV29-1 and TRBJ1-6, with D possibly TRBD1 on 5 matching bases. The CDR3 is 13 residues long. Germline V CDR1 and CDR2: SQVTM, ANQGSEA. Trimming left V 6 bases short and J 7 bases short, with 13 bases between. Written as DNA, the CDR3 is TGCAGCGTCCAGGGACTCAAGAATTCACCCCTCCACTTT. Its translation is CSVQGLKNSPLHF.

The genes are TRBV27 and TRBJ2-1; D is perhaps TRBD2 (5 bases). Germline CDR1 reads MNHEY; CDR2 reads SMNVEV (reference sequence). This CDR3 has 14 residues. V gave up 6 bases and J gave up 6 bases, with 15 bases separating them. CDR3 DNA sequence: TGTGCCAGCAGGGAACTAGACCGCCCCAATGAGCAGTTCTTC. As protein: CASRELDRPNEQFF.

The chain employs TRBV10-3 and TRBJ1-1; D remains unclear. Germline CDR1 and CDR2: ENHRY and SYGVKD. This CDR3 has 13 amino acids. Trimming stripped 3 bases from V and 0 bases from J, with 5 bases between. In nucleotides, the CDR3 is TGTGCCATCAGTGACAGAATGAACACTGAAGCTTTCTTT. It codes for CAISDRMNTEAFF.

The chain carries TRBV4-1 and TRBJ1-2; no reliable D call. Looked up from germline, CDR1 is MGHRA and CDR2 is YSYEKL. This CDR3 is built from 18 residues. Trimming took 0 bases from V and 0 from J, leaving 17 bases between them. For the CDR3, the DNA is TGCGCCAGCAGCCAAGACCTCCCAGGAGGGCGGACTAACTATGGCTACACCTTC. Its translation: CASSQDLPGGRTNYGYTF.

This clone was seen only once. The chain combines TRBV9 with TRBJ2-7; D may be TRBD2 (5 bases). The length of the CDR3 is 13 residues. Germline-derived CDR1 and CDR2 are SGDLS and YYNGEE. Trimming removed 8 bases at V and 0 bases at J, with 12 bases between. CDR3 sequence (DNA): TGTGCCAGTGAGGACTCGAACTCCTACGAGCAGTACTTC. Translating gives CASEDSNSYEQYF.

This clone came up a few times. The rearrangement links TRBV7-6 to TRBJ2-1, with D maybe TRBD2 (6 bases). V was trimmed by 4 bases and J by 8 bases, leaving 18 bases between them. The CDR3 sequence is 15 residues long. Per the germline V gene, CDR1 is SGHVS and CDR2 is FNYEAQ. The CDR3 nucleotides are TGTGCCAGCAGCTCTCGCCGGGACTTCCTAGATGAGCAGTTCTTC. Translated, it gives CASSSRRDFLDEQFF.

This chain links TRBV10-3 with TRBJ2-3; TRBD2 matches at 7 bases. Germline lookup yields CDR1 ENHRY and CDR2 SYGVKD. Germline trimming cut 7 bases from V and 2 bases from J; bases unmatched to any gene: 9. The CDR3 loop spans 15 amino acids. The CDR3 sequence: CAINRRRENTDTQYF. The CDR3 region has the DNA TGTGCCATCAATCGGCGGCGGGAGAACACAGATACGCAGTATTTT.

V is TRBV7-8 and J is TRBJ2-7; D ambiguous. The germline V gene has CDR1 SGHVS and CDR2 FQNEAQ. Trimming cost V 6 bases and J 7 bases, with 22 bases left between them. This CDR3 spans 15 amino acids. CDR3 nucleotide sequence: TGTGCCAGCAGTCGTATTTACAGTCCCCAAGTGGAGCAGTACTTC. Protein sequence: CASSRIYSPQVEQYF.

This chain connects TRBV2 to TRBJ1-2; D is perhaps TRBD1 (5 bases). This CDR3 contains 15 residues. Germline lookup yields CDR1 SNHLY and CDR2 FYNNEI. Between the trimmed V and J ends, which lost 7 bases and 2 bases, there was a span of 17 bases. CDR3 bases: TGTGCCAGCACGCAACAGGAGACTCGGAACTATGGCTACACCTTC. Translated: CASTQQETRNYGYTF.

The gene calls are TRBV5-4 and TRBJ2-7; 10 bases are a match to TRBD1. Germline CDR1 and CDR2: SGHNT and YYREEE (reference sequence). Losses at the gene ends were 2 bases for V and 4 bases for J; bases not matched to a gene: 3. This CDR3 region has 14 residues. In nucleotides, the CDR3 is TGTGCCAGCAGCTTTCCGGGACAGGGGTACGAGCAGTACTTC. Encoded protein: CASSFPGQGYEQYF.

The J gene is TRBJ1-1, the V gene TRBV27; maybe TRBD1 (6 bases). The germline V gene encodes CDR1 MNHEY and CDR2 SMNVEV (reference sequence). V gave up 6 bases and J gave up 11 bases, with 13 bases separating them. The CDR3 has 11 residues. The CDR3 nucleotides read TGTGCCAGCAGAACTCAGGGGTCGGCTTTCTTT. Translated, it gives CASRTQGSAFF.

CDR3 amino acids: CASSSGATAVYEQYF. CDR3 nucleotides: TGTGCCAGCAGCTCAGGGGCGACGGCGGTTTACGAGCAGTACTTC. The genes are TRBV5-5 and TRBJ2-7, with D perhaps matching TRBD1 (6 bases). Trimming pared 3 bases from V and 4 bases from J, leaving 17 bases between. Germline V gives CDR1 SGHKS, CDR2 YYEKEE (reference sequence). This CDR3 has 15 amino acids. Complete variable domain (other parts from reference TRBV5-5 and TRBJ2-7): DAGVTQSPTHLIKTRGQQVTLRCSPISGHKSVSWYQQVLGQGPQFIFQYYEKEERGRGNFPDRFSARQFPNYSSELNVNALLLGDSALYLCASSSGATAVYEQYFGPGTRLTVT.

CDR3 amino acids: CASSRGESTDTQYF. The CDR3 DNA reads as TGTGCCAGCAGCAGGGGGGAAAGCACAGATACGCAGTATTTT. The chain joins TRBV6-1 to TRBJ2-3, with a possible D match to TRBD1 (7 bases). Trimming removed 6 bases from V and 0 bases from J, with 10 bases in between. Germline V gene lookup returns CDR1 MNHNS and CDR2 SASEGT. The CDR3 runs to 14 residues.

V is TRBV2 and J is TRBJ2-1; 11 positions agree with TRBD2. V lost 7 bases, J lost 5 bases, and 4 bases stayed unmatched. Germline V CDR1 and CDR2: SNHLY, FYNNEI. The CDR3 contains 14 residues. CDR3 sequence: CASTLGLADNEQFF. For the CDR3, the DNA is TGTGCCAGCACCTTGGGACTAGCGGACAATGAGCAGTTCTTC.

This chain links TRBV9 with TRBJ1-2; no clear D. The V end was cut by 0 bases, the J end by 9 bases, with 9 bases between. Germline V gene data show CDR1 as SGDLS and CDR2 as YYNGEE. The CDR3 contains 12 residues. The CDR3 region has the DNA TGTGCCAGCAGCGTAGGGGCCGGGAGCTACACCTTC. Translated: CASSVGAGSYTF.

This sequence joins TRBV15 and TRBJ2-1, with D perhaps matching TRBD2 (6 bases). The CDR3 totals 15 residues. In germline, CDR1 is LNHNV, CDR2 YYDKDF (reference sequence). V was trimmed by 1 base and J by 5 bases, leaving 12 bases between them. The CDR3 DNA sequence: TGTGCCACCAGCAGAGGTTGGCGGGGCCACAATGAGCAGTTCTTC. Its translation: CATSRGWRGHNEQFF.

V is TRBV4-3 and J is TRBJ1-3, with 9 bases identical to TRBD1. CDR3 size: 16 residues. V shed 2 bases and J 3 bases; nucleotides not matched to a gene: 5. Germline V CDR1 and CDR2: LGHNA, YSLEER. This chain's CDR3 is CASSQRTGALGNTIYF. The CDR3 DNA follows: TGCGCCAGCAGCCAACGGACAGGGGCACTTGGAAACACCATATATTTT.

J is TRBJ2-3 and V is TRBV11-2; TRBD2 matches at 8 bases. CDR3 size: 16 residues. Trimming at V came to 1 base and at J to 1 base, leaving 4 bases not matched to a gene. Germline loops: CDR1 SGHAT, CDR2 FQNNGV. CDR3 sequence: CASSLAPGLGTDTQYF. The CDR3 DNA follows: TGTGCCAGCAGCTTAGCCCCGGGACTAGGCACAGATACGCAGTATTTT.

The CDR3 reads CASSIGGGRGRIEAFF. CDR3 coding DNA: TGTGCCAGTAGTATTGGTGGTGGCAGGGGGCGGATTGAAGCTTTCTTT. V usage is TRBV19 and J usage is TRBJ1-1, with TRBD1 identical over 8 bases. V shed 3 bases and J 7 bases; nucleotides not matched to a gene: 13. The CDR3 is 16 residues long. Germline CDR1 and CDR2: LNHDA and SQIVND (reference sequence).

In nucleotides, the CDR3 is TGTGCCAGCAGCTTGGACATGATCGCTAACTATGGCTACACCTTC. Translated, it gives CASSLDMIANYGYTF. The gene calls are TRBV5-6 and TRBJ1-2; unclear D gene. The CDR3 has 15 amino acids. Trimming stripped 0 bases from V and 0 bases from J, with 9 bases between. In germline, CDR1 is SGHDT, CDR2 YYEEEE.

This chain uses TRBV4-1 with TRBJ1-2; D gene uncertain. Germline V CDR1 and CDR2: MGHRA, YSYEKL. V gave up 7 bases and J gave up 4 bases, with 19 bases separating them. CDR3 length equals 15 residues. CDR3 coding DNA: TGCGCCAGCACTACACAAGTCTCTCCGGGCTATGGCTACACCTTC. Protein: CASTTQVSPGYGYTF.

V usage is TRBV29-1 and J usage is TRBJ1-6, with 9 bases that match TRBD1. The CDR3 covers 13 residues. Germline loops: CDR1 SQVTM, CDR2 ANQGSEA. The ends lost 6 bases at V and 7 bases at J; junction bases unmatched: 4. The DNA of the CDR3 is TGCAGCGTACAGGGGGCTCAAAATTCACCCCTCCACTTT. This translates into CSVQGAQNSPLHF.